This TCR beta chain came from a study of shared T cell receptors in the human thymus (dated by TCRdb to the early 2020s). In terms of the full investigation: The study investigated the way shared, self-reactive T-cell receptor alpha chains are produced in the human thymus.

Turning to this clone: Its antigen has not been determined. No quality values exist for individual bases; no much larger clone is one base distant.

To prepare the library, the immunoSEQ multiplex PCR assay was applied. TCRdb mirrors the immuneACCESS table, restricted to in-frame sequences. Some clones are absent from its copies; in checked studies, under half trace to an unresolved V gene, and the reason for the others is unknown. Here the sample has approximately 490,000 clones; about 84% occur a single time. Clones ranked in the top ten supply 0.013% of the sample. Cut back by 3 bases and 8 bases, the V and J ends lie 19 bases apart. The CDR3, cysteine through phenylalanine, is 15 amino acids long. Here the CDR3 DNA is all that survives: 45 bases in frame from base 1. According to the germline V gene, CDR1 reads MDHEN and CDR2 reads SYDVKM. This same sample was also part of a study on human thymus T cells. From the second report: The donors were immunologically healthy infants in Finland who had open corrective cardiac surgery for congenital heart defects. Thymus tissue was obtained as surgical resects removed during corrective cardiac surgery. Both the thymic and the peripheral blood repertoires appeared to show biased V and J gene segment usage. The related research found that thymic TCR repertoires overlapped highly between unrelated individuals. The study described the TCR alpha and beta repertoires in fewer than 10 infant thymus samples and a few matching peripheral blood samples. The cohort included about 6 male and two female infants, with donor ages spanning 7 to 244 days. Thymocytes were released mechanically from tissue and stored at -70 °C as pellets of 10-30 million cells. A QIAsymphony instrument was used to extract genomic DNA from the frozen cell pellets. The immunoSEQ multiplex PCR assay was used to amplify the TCRB and TCRAD loci from a standardized amount of quality-controlled genomic DNA. The V(D)J region was spanned by amplicons of a length sufficient to cover the CDR3 and to identify V and J genes. Amplicon sequencing was performed on an Illumina platform through the commercial immunoSEQ service. Primer bias and sequencing errors were corrected as previously described, and TCRAD and TCRB were defined on the basis of the IMGT database. Analysis of the repertoires was done with immunoSEQ Analyzer 3.0 and VDJTools and included basic statistics, V/J segment usage, diversity estimates, rarefaction and pairwise overlap. Diversity was estimated with Chao1, ChaoE, Efron-Thisted, Shannon and inverse Simpson indices, and also on datasets down-sampled to the smallest sample. Repertoire overlap was assessed by strict matching of CDR3 nucleotide sequence, V gene and J gene, and clustering was done by Jaccard-based multidimensional scaling. On average, thymus samples yielded about 810,000 unique TCRB clonotypes, whereas blood samples yielded roughly 80,000.

The V gene is TRBV28 and the J gene is TRBJ1-1; no D gene is confidently identified. Sequenced sample: thymocytes. This TCR derives from a boy under two years old with a congenital heart defect. Donor details come from another sample of the same person, matched by shared clones. The bases are TGTGCCAGCAGTTTTTTCGGGAACCCACCTGTGGAAGCTTTCTTT. Translated, it reads CASSFFGNPPVEAFF.